What follows are 25 T cell receptor beta chains derived from one specimen sequenced in a study of control samples from healthy donors and cancer patients. Method: immunoSEQ multiplex PCR; TCRdb's copy keeps in-frame clones and lacks some. The sample carries more than 70,000 clones, roughly 92% recorded once. The specimen was blood. The source of these receptors is a woman aged 25 to 39 in good health.

This sequence joins TRBV9 and TRBJ1-2; D is possibly TRBD1 (6 bases). The germline CDR1 and CDR2 sequences are SGDLS and YYNGEE. V was pared by 3 bases and J by 1 base, with 10 bases between. The CDR3 spans 14 residues. CDR3 in DNA: TGTGCCAGCAGCGCCGGACAGATTAACTATGGCTACACCTTC. Residues: CASSAGQINYGYTF.

This clone was observed a few times. V is TRBV19 and J is TRBJ1-2; tentatively, D is TRBD1 (5 bases). Germline V CDR1 and CDR2: LNHDA, SQIVND (reference sequence). This CDR3 region has 13 residues. The ends were cut back, 3 bases at V and 7 bases at J, with 12 bases in the middle. Here the CDR3 reads CASSIGTFSGYTF. CDR3 bases: TGTGCCAGTAGTATTGGGACCTTTTCTGGCTACACCTTC. The whole variable domain, remainder taken from reference TRBV19 and TRBJ1-2, is DGGITQSPKYLFRKEGQNVTLSCEQNLNHDAMYWYRQDPGQGLRLIYYSQIVNDFQKGDIAEGYSVSREKKESFPLTVTSAQKNPTAFYLCASSIGTFSGYTFGSGTRLTVV.

This chain joins TRBV7-7 and TRBJ1-3; the D gene is possibly TRBD1 (5 bases). The CDR3 loop spans 20 amino acids. Germline CDR1 and CDR2: SSHAT and FNYEAQ (reference sequence). Trimming left V 5 bases short and J 0 bases short, with 26 bases between. CDR3 DNA sequence: TGTGCCAGCAGCCCCCAACCAATCTACAGGCCCTCTGACTCTGGAAACACCATATATTTT. This gives the protein CASSPQPIYRPSDSGNTIYF.

This chain uses TRBV18 with TRBJ2-1; 10 bases match TRBD2. The germline gives CDR1 KGHSH, CDR2 LQKENI. The CDR3 has 16 amino acids. The V and J ends lost 3 bases and 2 bases, in that order; junction bases with no gene match: 4. The CDR3 DNA follows: TGTGCCAGCTCACCCCGGACTAGCGGCCCCTACAATGAGCAGTTCTTC. This sequence encodes CASSPRTSGPYNEQFF. The full variable domain, rest sourced from reference TRBV18 and TRBJ2-1, is NAGVMQNPRHLVRRRGQEARLRCSPMKGHSHVYWYRQLPEEGLKFMVYLQKENIIDESGMPKERFSAEFPKEGPSILRIQQVVRGDSAAYFCASSPRTSGPYNEQFFGPGTRLTVL.

The chain uses TRBV30 and TRBJ2-5; D gene unclear. The germline CDR1 and CDR2 sequences are GTSNPN and SVGIG (reference sequence). This CDR3 is 12 amino acids long. Trimming shortened V by 0 bases and J by 5 bases, and 7 bases separated the two germline ends. CDR3 sequence reads: CAWSVSPETQYF. Here the CDR3 DNA reads TGTGCCTGGAGTGTTTCACCGGAGACCCAGTACTTC.

The chain uses TRBV5-6 and TRBJ1-4; D is ambiguous. Trimming took off 1 base at V and 0 bases at J, with 1 base between the two ends. The CDR3 extends over 13 amino acids. Germline loops: CDR1 SGHDT, CDR2 YYEEEE. Here the CDR3 reads CASSLPTNEKLFF. DNA for the CDR3: TGTGCCAGCAGCTTGCCAACTAATGAAAAACTGTTTTTT.

The rearrangement uses TRBV19 and TRBJ1-2; 9 bases fit TRBD1. The V and J ends lost 4 bases and 8 bases, in that order; junction bases with no gene match: 5. The CDR3 extends over 13 amino acids. CDR1 is LNHDA, CDR2 SQIVND, per germline (reference sequence). CDR3 protein: CASSRGQGQGYTF. The CDR3 nucleotides are TGTGCCAGTAGTAGGGGACAGGGACAAGGCTACACCTTC.

This chain links TRBV6-1 with TRBJ1-5, with D unclear. Germline V CDR1 and CDR2: MNHNS, SASEGT. The CDR3 totals 15 residues. The V end was cut by 0 bases, the J end by 3 bases, with 9 bases between. CDR3 loop: CASSEAPGPNQPQHF. The CDR3 bases are TGTGCCAGCAGTGAAGCCCCTGGTCCCAATCAGCCCCAGCATTTT.

The V and J genes are TRBV10-2 and TRBJ1-1; D is undetermined. This CDR3 contains 14 residues. Germline V gene sequence: CDR1 WSHSY, CDR2 SAAADI. Trimming took 4 bases from V and 2 from J, leaving 11 bases between them. The CDR3, as DNA: TGCGCCAGCAGTGGCGGTAGGTTCAACACTGAAGCTTTCTTT. Protein product: CASSGGRFNTEAFF.

This clone showed up just once. The chain employs TRBV27 and TRBJ1-4, with 8 bases aligning to TRBD1. CDR3 size: 16 residues. Trimming took 5 bases from V and 4 from J; bases not matched to a gene: 9. The germline V gene has CDR1 MNHEY and CDR2 SMNVEV (reference sequence). The CDR3 sequence is CASSPLRQGLNEKLFF. CDR3 DNA sequence: TGTGCCAGCAGTCCTCTACGACAGGGGCTTAATGAAAAACTGTTTTTT.

The gene calls are TRBV5-1 and TRBJ1-1; D is ambiguous. V was clipped by 0 bases and J by 3 bases, with 12 bases between them. Germline V CDR1 and CDR2: SGHRS, YFSETQ. The CDR3 has 15 amino acids. In nucleotides, the CDR3 is TGCGCCAGCAGCTTGGAATGGCAGCCCGACACTGAAGCTTTCTTT. It translates to CASSLEWQPDTEAFF.

The chain links TRBV18 to TRBJ2-1; 8 nucleotides align to TRBD2. The V gene end was trimmed by 6 bases and the J gene end by 9 bases; junction bases not matched to a gene: 10. Germline V gene lookup returns CDR1 KGHSH and CDR2 LQKENI. The CDR3 contains 14 residues. This chain's CDR3 is CASSLAGRDAEQFF. DNA for the CDR3: TGTGCCAGCTCTTTAGCGGGGCGAGACGCTGAGCAGTTCTTC.

The rearrangement links TRBV10-3 to TRBJ1-5; D may be TRBD1 (6 bases). This CDR3 comprises 15 residues. V was clipped by 4 bases and J by 7 bases, with 17 bases between them. Germline-derived CDR1 and CDR2 are ENHRY and SYGVKD. CDR3 region: CAISARGAAGQPQHF. The CDR3 nucleotides read TGTGCCATCAGTGCACGGGGGGCAGCAGGACAGCCCCAGCATTTT.

In this sample, this clone turned up once. The rearrangement links TRBV4-1 to TRBJ1-1, with D maybe TRBD1 (5 bases). Germline loops: CDR1 MGHRA, CDR2 YSYEKL. The CDR3 is made up of 18 amino acids. Deletions cut 1 base from V and 0 bases from J, with 18 bases between. The chain's CDR3 is CASSQGPLGRRLNTEAFF. The CDR3 nucleotides read TGCGCCAGCAGCCAAGGGCCCCTGGGACGGAGACTGAACACTGAAGCTTTCTTT.

This chain connects TRBV4-2 to TRBJ1-5; possible D gene TRBD1, 6 bases. The V end was cut by 5 bases, the J end by 1 base, with 15 bases between. This CDR3 spans 16 amino acids. CDR1 is LGHNA and CDR2 is YNFKEQ in the germline V gene. The CDR3 protein is CASSAGTQSSNQPQHF. The CDR3 coding sequence is TGTGCCAGCAGCGCGGGGACACAGTCCAGCAATCAGCCCCAGCATTTT.

The V and J genes are TRBV12-5 and TRBJ1-3; D is undetermined. Germline V CDR1 and CDR2: LGHNT, FRNRAP. Deletions cut 4 bases from V and 2 bases from J, with 9 bases between. The CDR3 totals 14 residues. CDR3 bases: TGTGCTAGTGGTTCACGGACGGCTGGAAACACCATATATTTT. Protein: CASGSRTAGNTIYF.

The DNA for the CDR3 is TGTGCCAGCAGCCTAGGACAGGGGGCAGAGCCCCAGCATTTT. Amino acid sequence: CASSLGQGAEPQHF. The J gene is TRBJ1-5, the V gene TRBV9, with 11 bases identical to TRBD1. Trimming took 4 bases from V and 8 from J; bases not matched to a gene: 5. Germline V lookup: CDR1 SGDLS, CDR2 YYNGEE. This CDR3 has 14 residues.

This chain joins TRBV6-6 and TRBJ2-2; 7 bases map to TRBD1. The CDR3 length is 13 residues. V gave up 6 bases and J gave up 6 bases; unmatched junction bases: 4. Germline CDR1 is MNHNY and CDR2 is SVGAGI (reference sequence). CDR3 DNA: TGTGCCAGCAGAACCCAGGGGGCCGGGGAGCTGTTTTTT. Amino acid sequence: CASRTQGAGELFF.

The gene calls are TRBV7-9 and TRBJ1-2, with D uncertain. V lost 5 bases to trimming and J lost 5 bases, with 12 bases between them. Germline V lookup: CDR1 SEHNR, CDR2 FQNEAQ (reference sequence). The CDR3 sequence is 13 residues long. In DNA, the CDR3 is TGTGCCAGCAGCCCTGGAGGCGGATATGGCTACACCTTC. Its protein is CASSPGGGYGYTF.

The CDR3 nucleotides are TGCGCCAGCAGCCAACTTCCGACCCTACAAGAGACCCAGTACTTC. It yields the protein CASSQLPTLQETQYF. V and J are TRBV4-1 and TRBJ2-5; D gene unclear. V gave up 2 bases and J gave up 2 bases, with 12 bases separating them. Looked up from germline, CDR1 is MGHRA and CDR2 is YSYEKL. This CDR3 comprises 15 residues.

This chain links TRBV7-2 with TRBJ2-2; 11 bases align to TRBD1. Trimming at V came to 3 bases and at J to 6 bases, leaving 3 bases not matched to a gene. The CDR3 sequence is 15 residues long. CDR1 is SGHTA and CDR2 is FQGNSA in the germline V gene. The CDR3 DNA is TGTGCCAGCAGCTTTCCGGGACAGGGGGCCGGGGAGCTGTTTTTT. Translation gives CASSFPGQGAGELFF.

V usage is TRBV3-1 (or the pseudogene TRBV3-2) and J usage is TRBJ2-7, with 11 positions matching TRBD2. V shed 3 bases, J shed 0 bases, and the junction held 1 base outside the gene matches. The CDR3 runs 15 residues. Germline V gives CDR1 LGHDT, CDR2 YNNKEL (reference sequence). CDR3 sequence: CASSQTSGTSYEQYF. The CDR3, as DNA: TGTGCCAGCAGCCAGACTAGCGGGACCTCCTACGAGCAGTACTTC.

The rearrangement links TRBV7-2 to TRBJ1-2, with D perhaps matching TRBD1 (5 bases). Germline CDR1 and CDR2: SGHTA and FQGNSA. V was cut by 2 bases and J by 7 bases, with 11 bases left in between. The CDR3 has 13 amino acids. The CDR3 DNA is TGTGCCAGCAGCTTACAGGGCGTGGGTGGCTACACCTTC. This codes for CASSLQGVGGYTF.

The gene calls are TRBV5-5 and TRBJ1-1, with 7 bases aligning to TRBD1. Per the germline V gene, CDR1 is SGHKS and CDR2 is YYEKEE (reference sequence). The CDR3 runs 14 residues. Unmatched junction bases numbered 6, after V lost 2 bases and J lost 5 bases. DNA for the CDR3: TGTGCCAGCAGCTTCGAGACAGGGAGAACTGAAGCTTTCTTT. Encoded protein: CASSFETGRTEAFF.

This clone appeared a few times. The chain couples TRBV30 to TRBJ1-5; 7 nucleotides line up with TRBD1. The CDR3 is made up of 15 amino acids. The trim removed 0 bases at V and 4 bases at J, leaving 6 bases unmatched. CDR1 is GTSNPN and CDR2 is SVGIG in the germline V gene (reference sequence). CDR3 bases: TGTGCCTGGAGTGTTATGACAGGGAATAATCAGCCCCAGCATTTT. Translated: CAWSVMTGNNQPQHF.